Listed here are 27 T cell receptor beta chains from one sample, sequenced in a study of blood T cell repertoires in COVID-19. Profiled with immunoSEQ multiplex PCR; TCRdb holds only in-frame clones, not every one. The data show fewer than 250,000 clones, with approximately 84% seen just once and about 4% held by the top ten. Sequenced input: peripheral blood. The receptors shown here come from a man aged 50 to 60 with acute or convalescent COVID-19.

The DNA of the CDR3 is TGTGCCAGCAGCTTAGCGTCGGTAGTGCTAACCGACACAGATACGCAGTATTTT. It encodes CASSLASVVLTDTDTQYF. V and J are TRBV7-2 and TRBJ2-3; D is unresolved. The V end was cut by 0 bases, the J end by 2 bases, with 18 bases between. CDR3 size: 18 residues. CDR1 and CDR2 (germline): SGHTA, FQGNSA.

This chain uses TRBV5-8 with TRBJ2-2; 8 bases are shared with TRBD2. Germline lookup yields CDR1 SGHTS and CDR2 YDEGEE. With V trimmed by 5 bases and J by 1 base, 10 bases remained unmatched. CDR3 size: 17 residues. CDR3 DNA sequence: TGTGCCAGCAGTGTTCATGGTCTAGCGGGGAACACCGGGGAGCTGTTTTTT. This encodes CASSVHGLAGNTGELFF. Full variable domain (missing parts from reference TRBV5-8 and TRBJ2-2): EAGVTQSPTHLIKTRGQQATLRCSPISGHTSVYWYQQALGLGLQFLLWYDEGEERNRGNFPPRFSGRQFPNYSSELNVNALELEDSALYLCASSVHGLAGNTGELFFGEGSRLTVL.

In its sample, this clone was seen once. The gene calls are TRBV5-6 and TRBJ1-5; a weak D match, TRBD1 (5 bases). The CDR3 length is 13 residues. Trimming took 5 bases from V and 5 from J, leaving 11 bases between them. Looked up from germline, CDR1 is SGHDT and CDR2 is YYEEEE. The CDR3 reads CASSNQGDQPQHF. The CDR3 DNA reads as TGTGCCAGCAGTAATCAGGGTGATCAGCCCCAGCATTTT.

This clone showed up just a few times. J is TRBJ1-5 and V is TRBV6-4, with D unresolved. CDR1 and CDR2 from the germline V gene are MRHNA and SNTAGT. The V end lost 1 base, the J end lost 3 bases, and 7 bases lay between the germline ends. The CDR3 spans 14 residues. CDR3 protein: CASSDYRINQPQHF. DNA of the CDR3: TGTGCCAGCAGTGACTACAGAATCAATCAGCCCCAGCATTTT.

The chain combines TRBV29-1 with TRBJ1-1, with D perhaps TRBD1 (5 bases). V was shortened by 5 bases and J by 2 bases, with 15 bases between the two germline ends. In germline, CDR1 is SQVTM, CDR2 ANQGSEA. CDR3 length equals 14 residues. The CDR3 is CSVKRGLGNTEAFF. CDR3 in DNA: TGCAGCGTTAAAAGGGGCCTCGGTAACACTGAAGCTTTCTTT.

This sequence joins TRBV14 and TRBJ1-4; a weak D match, TRBD1 (6 bases). This CDR3 region has 16 residues. Germline CDR1 reads SGHDN; CDR2 reads FVKESK. V was clipped by 2 bases and J by 7 bases, with 17 bases between them. CDR3: CASSQRQAPIGEKLFF. Here the CDR3 DNA reads TGTGCCAGCAGCCAAAGACAGGCCCCTATAGGTGAAAAACTGTTTTTT.

The chain combines TRBV6-5 with TRBJ1-5; 7 bases align to TRBD1. Germline-derived CDR1 and CDR2 are MNHEY and SVGAGI. The V segment lost 8 bases and the J segment 4 bases; nucleotides outside the gene matches: 11. The CDR3 runs 15 residues. This CDR3 is CASLSYRGGNQPQHF. The CDR3, as DNA: TGTGCCAGCCTTTCCTACAGGGGCGGGAATCAGCCCCAGCATTTT.

This clone has just a few counts. This chain links TRBV27 with TRBJ1-3; possible D gene TRBD1, 6 bases. From germline, CDR1 is MNHEY and CDR2 SMNVEV (reference sequence). This CDR3 is built from 16 residues. V was clipped by 5 bases and J by 2 bases, with 16 bases between them. The CDR3 DNA reads TGTGCCAGCAGTCCCCTCTCGGGGGGCGCTGGAAACACCATATATTTT. Amino acid sequence: CASSPLSGGAGNTIYF.

The genes are TRBV27 and TRBJ1-5, with D possibly matching TRBD1 (6 bases). Germline assignment: CDR1 MNHEY and CDR2 SMNVEV (reference sequence). The CDR3 runs 15 residues. Trimming removed 6 bases at V and 0 bases at J, with 12 bases between. The CDR3 bases are TGTGCCAGCAGGGCATGGGGACATAGCAATCAGCCCCAGCATTTT. This sequence encodes CASRAWGHSNQPQHF.

The chain has TRBV29-1 and TRBJ1-2, with 7 bases matching TRBD1. Germline V gene lookup returns CDR1 SQVTM and CDR2 ANQGSEA. This CDR3 contains 14 residues. Trimming cost V 4 bases and J 8 bases; bases outside gene matches: 13. The CDR3 loop reads CSVVTAGTDNGYTF. The CDR3 DNA follows: TGCAGCGTTGTCACAGCCGGGACAGATAACGGCTACACCTTC.

The V and J genes are TRBV7-9 and TRBJ2-5; 7 bases match TRBD1. Unmatched junction bases numbered 9, after V lost 5 bases and J lost 3 bases. This CDR3 comprises 15 residues. Per the germline V gene, CDR1 is SEHNR and CDR2 is FQNEAQ (reference sequence). This CDR3 reads CASSTKLDREETQYF. DNA for the CDR3: TGTGCCAGCAGCACAAAATTAGACAGGGAAGAGACCCAGTACTTC.

This chain connects TRBV6-1 to TRBJ1-2; D ambiguous. V was shortened by 3 bases and J by 0 bases, with 8 bases between the two germline ends. This CDR3 is 14 amino acids long. Germline V gene data show CDR1 as MNHNS and CDR2 as SASEGT. CDR3 sequence: CASSDRSPNYGYTF. The CDR3 DNA reads TGTGCCAGCAGTGACAGATCCCCTAACTATGGCTACACCTTC.

This clone was seen a single time. V gene TRBV6-5 combines with J gene TRBJ1-3; D gene ambiguous. CDR3 length equals 14 residues. Trimming cost V 5 bases and J 4 bases, with 12 bases left between them. Germline V gene data show CDR1 as MNHEY and CDR2 as SVGAGI. This CDR3 reads CASSPTQVGNTIYF. DNA for the CDR3: TGTGCCAGCAGTCCTACGCAGGTGGGAAACACCATATATTTT.

The chain has TRBV12-3 or TRBV12-4 and TRBJ1-6, with no clear D. V was shortened by 1 base and J by 10 bases, with 8 bases between the two germline ends. This CDR3 has 13 amino acids. The CDR3 protein is CASSLGGDSPLHF. Here the CDR3 DNA reads TGTGCCAGCAGTTTAGGGGGAGACTCACCCCTCCACTTT.

V and J are TRBV10-3 and TRBJ2-4; 10 bases align to TRBD1. After removal of 1 base from V and 5 bases from J, the junction contained 2 bases not matched to a gene. The CDR3 has 15 residues. Germline loops: CDR1 ENHRY, CDR2 SYGVKD. The CDR3 reads CAISELGTGENIQYF. CDR3 coding DNA: TGTGCCATCAGTGAGTTGGGGACAGGGGAAAACATTCAGTACTTC.

This clone was found a few times. V usage is TRBV15 and J usage is TRBJ2-7; possible D gene TRBD1, 5 bases. The CDR3 has 14 residues. The germline V gene encodes CDR1 LNHNV and CDR2 YYDKDF (reference sequence). Trimming left V 0 bases short and J 1 base short, with 7 bases between. The DNA for the CDR3 is TGTGCCACCAGCAGAGATCGACAGTCCTACGAGCAGTACTTC. It translates to CATSRDRQSYEQYF.

There are a few counts of this clone. The genes are TRBV19 and TRBJ1-2, with 12 bases identical to TRBD1. CDR3 length: 15 residues. The ends lost 3 bases at V and 4 bases at J; junction bases unmatched: 3. Germline V gene data show CDR1 as LNHDA and CDR2 as SQIVND (reference sequence). The CDR3 here is CASSMWDRGLYGYTF. CDR3 sequence (DNA): TGTGCCAGTAGTATGTGGGACAGGGGGCTCTATGGCTACACCTTC.

The gene calls are TRBV28 and TRBJ1-2, with D possibly matching TRBD1 (5 bases). Germline assignment: CDR1 MDHEN and CDR2 SYDVKM. The CDR3 totals 14 residues. The germline V and J ends were trimmed by 2 bases and 1 base, with 8 bases remaining between them. In nucleotides, the CDR3 is TGTGCCAGCAGTTTAGTCAGGGATAACTATGGCTACACCTTC. As protein: CASSLVRDNYGYTF.

The chain uses TRBV5-1 and TRBJ2-3; D might be TRBD2 (5 bases). The CDR3 is made up of 14 amino acids. V lost 7 bases, J lost 0 bases, and 12 bases lay in between. CDR1 SGHRS and CDR2 YFSETQ come from the germline V gene. The CDR3 sequence is CASRQAASTDTQYF. The CDR3 DNA is TGCGCCAGCCGGCAAGCGGCAAGCACAGATACGCAGTATTTT.

V is TRBV11-3 and J is TRBJ2-7, with 8 positions matching TRBD1. Germline lookup yields CDR1 SGHNT and CDR2 YENEEA. J lost 6 bases, V lost 4 bases, and 5 bases had no gene match. The CDR3 length is 13 residues. CDR3 DNA sequence: TGTGCCAGCAGCTCCCACGGACAGGGCGAGCAGTACTTC. Its protein product is CASSSHGQGEQYF.

The CDR3 reads CASSKVGSGSTDTQYF. For the CDR3, the DNA is TGTGCCAGCAGCAAAGTTGGGAGCGGGAGCACAGATACGCAGTATTTT. The chain links TRBV9 to TRBJ2-3, with D tentatively TRBD2 (6 bases). The V and J ends lost 4 bases and 0 bases respectively, with 15 bases between them. The CDR3 is 16 residues long. The germline CDR1 and CDR2 sequences are SGDLS and YYNGEE.

The gene calls are TRBV7-3 and TRBJ1-1; D is unresolved. Between the trimmed V and J ends, which lost 3 bases and 6 bases, there was a span of 11 bases. This CDR3 comprises 13 residues. CDR1 and CDR2 from the germline V gene are SGHTA and FQGTGA. The CDR3 coding sequence is TGTGCCAGCAGCTTTGCGGGCGGCTCTGAAGCTTTCTTT. Its protein product is CASSFAGGSEAFF.

With regard to this clone: At the DNA level, this CDR3 is encoded by other sequences in the same sample as well. The rearrangement uses TRBV2 and TRBJ2-7; D ambiguous. V was trimmed by 5 bases and J by 4 bases, leaving 6 bases between them. This CDR3 contains 11 residues. Germline CDR1 reads SNHLY; CDR2 reads FYNNEI. The CDR3 region is CASSPGYEQYF. The DNA of the CDR3 is TGTGCCAGCAGTCCGGGTTACGAGCAGTACTTC. Full variable domain (remainder filled in from reference TRBV2 and TRBJ2-7): EPEVTQTPSHQVTQMGQEVILRCVPISNHLYFYWYRQILGQKVEFLVSFYNNEISEKSEIFDDQFSVERPDGSNFTLKIRSTKLEDSAMYFCASSPGYEQYFGPGTRLTVT.

This chain joins TRBV6-5 and TRBJ1-6; 8 bases are a match to TRBD1. The CDR3 spans 16 residues. V was clipped by 4 bases and J by 7 bases; unmatched bases: 9. Germline V CDR1 and CDR2: MNHEY, SVGAGI. The CDR3 DNA sequence: TGTGCCAGCAGTTGGGGGACAGGCCCCACCAATTCACCCCTCCACTTT. Translated: CASSWGTGPTNSPLHF.

In its sample, this clone was seen once. The genes are TRBV6-2 or TRBV6-3 and TRBJ1-1; 9 nucleotides line up with TRBD1. The J segment lost 5 bases and the V segment lost 6 bases, leaving 13 bases of the junction unmatched. In germline, CDR1 is MNHEY, CDR2 SVGEGT. The CDR3 extends over 16 amino acids. The CDR3 DNA reads TGTGCCAGCAGCGTGACAGGGGGAACAGTGAGGACTGAAGCTTTCTTT. Translation gives CASSVTGGTVRTEAFF.

The chain is built from TRBV15 and TRBJ1-2; no reliable D call. The CDR3 has 14 residues. Germline loops: CDR1 LNHNV, CDR2 YYDKDF (reference sequence). V was clipped by 0 bases and J by 0 bases, with 5 bases between them. The CDR3 here is CATSRDTANYGYTF. Here the CDR3 DNA reads TGTGCCACCAGCAGAGATACGGCTAACTATGGCTACACCTTC.

The V call is TRBV27, the J call TRBJ1-4, with TRBD1 as a possible D gene (6 bases). This CDR3 is 16 amino acids long. Germline values: CDR1 MNHEY, CDR2 SMNVEV (reference sequence). Trimming removed 5 bases at V and 4 bases at J, with 17 bases between. CDR3 in amino acids: CASSLIPAQGNEKLFF. CDR3 in DNA: TGTGCCAGCAGTCTCATTCCGGCACAGGGTAATGAAAAACTGTTTTTT.